Included here is one TCR beta chain sequence, with context. What it recognizes is unknown. There are 13 residues in the CDR3. Germline V gives CDR1 DFQATT, CDR2 SNEGSKA (reference sequence). The V end was cut by 5 bases, the J end by 2 bases, with 11 bases between. The entry originates in a study of T cells in Graves' hyperthyroidism and ophthalmopathy. Study-wide context: Blood from the periphery was taken at initial diagnosis, before any treatment. Notes on the study in general: In the blood, most expanded thyroid clonotypes above 0.001 appeared as well.

Amplification yielded TCR beta CDR3 regions, with RNA transcripts as the source. The TCR CDR3 was amplified in a first-round RT-PCR using the HTBI primer set. TCRdb reprocessed the multiplex PCR reads with MiXCR, giving one entry per CDR3 protein. The table lists a few hundred thousand distinct CDR3 sequences, about a sixth of them singletons. Ophthalmopathy patients all had a Clinical Activity Score of at least 3, a NOSPECS grade of at least 4 and disease under 3 months old. The J gene is TRBJ2-3, the V gene TRBV20-1; D may be TRBD1 or TRBD2 (6 bases each). The sequence came from a woman younger than 30 with Graves' ophthalmopathy. Sequenced: blood. The CDR3 nucleotides read TGCAGTGCTCTAGGGGGGTACACAGATACGCAGTATTTT. Translation: CSALGGYTDTQYF.